These 22 T cell receptor beta chains were all obtained from the same sample, sequenced in a study of blood T cell repertoires in COVID-19. Sequencing was performed with immunoSEQ multiplex PCR; in TCRdb, only in-frame clones are kept and a portion is missing. The sample has tens of thousands of clones; 80% to 90% are singletons. Sample: peripheral blood. These receptors all stem from a man aged 45-65 years with active COVID-19.

This CDR3 reads CASSPGLGRPQYF. The CDR3 DNA reads as TGTGCCAGCAGCCCAGGATTAGGGAGACCCCAGTACTTC. This rearrangement joins TRBV14 to TRBJ2-5; D is perhaps TRBD2 (5 bases). The germline V gene has CDR1 SGHDN and CDR2 FVKESK. This CDR3 contains 13 residues. The V end lost 4 bases, the J end lost 9 bases, and 15 bases lay between the germline ends.

The chain recombines TRBV18 with TRBJ1-1; TRBD1 matches 8 bases. Per germline, CDR1 KGHSH and CDR2 LQKENI. With V trimmed by 0 bases and J by 2 bases, 8 bases remained unmatched. This CDR3 has 17 amino acids. CDR3 in DNA: TGTGCCAGCTCACCACCGAACAGGGGGAATAGTAACACTGAAGCTTTCTTT. Its protein product is CASSPPNRGNSNTEAFF.

This rearrangement joins TRBV4-3 to TRBJ2-7, with D tentatively TRBD2 (5 bases). Trimming took 0 bases from V and 2 from J, leaving 11 bases between them. The CDR3 is 15 residues long. CDR1 and CDR2 (germline): LGHNA, YSLEER. The CDR3 sequence is CASSQDEGVTYEQYF. CDR3 coding DNA: TGCGCCAGCAGCCAAGATGAGGGAGTAACCTACGAGCAGTACTTC.

The V call is TRBV5-6, the J call TRBJ1-4; D not certain. From germline, CDR1 is SGHDT and CDR2 YYEEEE. The CDR3 contains 15 residues. The V gene lost 4 bases and the J gene lost 3 bases, with 13 bases spanning the gap. In DNA, the CDR3 is TGTGCCAGCAGCCCCACCGGGTCCGCTAATGAAAAACTGTTTTTT. Translation gives CASSPTGSANEKLFF.

This sequence joins TRBV5-1 and TRBJ2-5; 9 bases align to TRBD1. Germline CDR1 SGHRS, CDR2 YFSETQ. Trimming removed 4 bases from V and 1 base from J; junction bases left unmatched: 11. The CDR3 has 17 amino acids. The CDR3 protein is CASSPGQGIGSQETQYF. For the CDR3, the DNA is TGCGCCAGCAGCCCGGGACAGGGTATTGGGTCCCAAGAGACCCAGTACTTC.

In this sample, this clone turned up many times. Different DNA sequences within this sample yield the same CDR3. The chain uses TRBV18 and TRBJ1-1; TRBD1 might be the D (6 bases). Germline CDR1 KGHSH, CDR2 LQKENI. V lost 3 bases, J lost 2 bases, and 7 bases lay in between. The CDR3 extends over 13 amino acids. The CDR3 coding sequence is TGTGCCAGCTCACCGGGACAAAACACTGAAGCTTTCTTT. It codes for CASSPGQNTEAFF.

V usage is TRBV11-2 and J usage is TRBJ1-1, with D unclear. The CDR3 sequence is 12 residues long. Germline V CDR1 and CDR2: SGHAT, FQNNGV. V lost 6 bases to trimming and J lost 7 bases, with 12 bases between them. CDR3 in DNA: TGTGCCAGCAGATTTTCTTCGGGTGAAGCTTTCTTT. Translation: CASRFSSGEAFF.

The chain links TRBV5-1 to TRBJ2-1, with 8 positions matching TRBD2. CDR3 size: 16 residues. Germline assignment: CDR1 SGHRS and CDR2 YFSETQ. V lost 1 base to trimming and J lost 6 bases; unmatched junction nucleotides: 9. The CDR3 reads CASSLIAGGLGNEQFF. For the CDR3, the DNA is TGCGCCAGCAGCTTGATCGCGGGAGGACTTGGCAATGAGCAGTTCTTC. The full variable domain, in which reference TRBV5-1 and TRBJ2-1 provide the parts outside the CDR3, is KAGVTQTPRYLIKTRGQQVTLSCSPISGHRSVSWYQQTPGQGLQFLFEYFSETQRNKGNFPGRFSGRQFSNSRSEMNVSTLELGDSALYLCASSLIAGGLGNEQFFGPGTRLTVL.

The chain couples TRBV9 to TRBJ1-5; D remains unclear. This CDR3 is built from 14 residues. The germline CDR1 and CDR2 sequences are SGDLS and YYNGEE. V was trimmed by 0 bases and J by 3 bases, leaving 7 bases between them. The CDR3 region has the DNA TGTGCCAGCAGCGTAGGGACTATCAATCAGCCCCAGCATTTT. Protein sequence: CASSVGTINQPQHF.

This clone was recorded a few times. The V gene is TRBV5-1, the J gene TRBJ2-7; D is possibly TRBD1 (6 bases). The V gene lost 3 bases and the J gene lost 5 bases, with 12 bases spanning the gap. Germline loops: CDR1 SGHRS, CDR2 YFSETQ. This CDR3 has 13 amino acids. CDR3 sequence reads: CASSSDRSDEQYF. The CDR3 nucleotides are TGCGCCAGCAGCTCAGACAGGTCCGACGAGCAGTACTTC.

This chain connects TRBV6-5 to TRBJ1-4, with D perhaps matching TRBD1 (5 bases). CDR3 size: 14 residues. Trimming cost V 10 bases and J 7 bases, with 19 bases left between them. CDR1 is MNHEY and CDR2 is SVGAGI in the germline V gene. The CDR3 region has the DNA TGTGCCACCAGAGTGGGGCTAGAAAGTGAAAAACTGTTTTTT. Translated: CATRVGLESEKLFF.

The chain employs TRBV5-1 and TRBJ2-7; 10 nucleotides agree with TRBD1. V lost 4 bases to trimming and J lost 5 bases; unmatched junction nucleotides: 6. This CDR3 is built from 14 residues. The V gene's germline CDR1 is SGHRS and CDR2 YFSETQ. The CDR3 region is CASSHGQGEDEQYF. The CDR3 nucleotides read TGCGCCAGCAGCCACGGACAGGGGGAGGACGAGCAGTACTTC.

This clone was found once. CDR3 bases: TGTGCCAGTAGTCCGTCGACAGGAGGAAGCACTGAAGCTTTCTTT. Its protein is CASSPSTGGSTEAFF. V gene TRBV19 combines with J gene TRBJ1-1; D possibly corresponds to TRBD1 (6 bases). Germline lookup yields CDR1 LNHDA and CDR2 SQIVND (reference sequence). The CDR3 has 15 amino acids. Trimming stripped 5 bases from V and 4 bases from J, with 17 bases between.

The J gene is TRBJ1-2, the V gene TRBV19, with 9 bases matching TRBD1. The germline V gene has CDR1 LNHDA and CDR2 SQIVND (reference sequence). The CDR3 has 14 amino acids. The V segment lost 2 bases and the J segment 8 bases; nucleotides outside the gene matches: 6. CDR3 sequence: CASSIWTGEDGYTF. The CDR3 DNA reads TGTGCCAGTAGTATATGGACAGGGGAGGACGGCTACACCTTC.

This clone has a single count. The V call is TRBV5-1, the J call TRBJ2-7; the match to TRBD1 covers 12 bases. Germline-derived CDR1 and CDR2 are SGHRS and YFSETQ. The V segment lost 4 bases and the J segment 5 bases; nucleotides outside the gene matches: 7. The length of the CDR3 is 15 residues. The CDR3 spells CASSLGGTGGDEQYF. As DNA, the CDR3 is TGCGCCAGCAGCCTCGGGGGGACAGGGGGCGACGAGCAGTACTTC.

The rearrangement links TRBV11-3 to TRBJ2-3, with a possible D match to TRBD1 (6 bases). Deletions cut 4 bases from V and 4 bases from J, with 18 bases between. The CDR3 sequence is 16 residues long. Germline CDR1 and CDR2: SGHNT and YENEEA. DNA of the CDR3: TGTGCCAGCAGCTCCCGAGAGGGGGAGCAGGCAGATACGCAGTATTTT. Amino acid sequence: CASSSREGEQADTQYF.

The rearrangement links TRBV3-1 (or the pseudogene TRBV3-2) to TRBJ2-5, with 10 bases lining up with TRBD2. Trimming removed 3 bases from V and 2 bases from J; junction bases left unmatched: 6. In germline, CDR1 is LGHDT, CDR2 YNNKEL (reference sequence). The CDR3 runs 16 residues. The CDR3 coding sequence is TGTGCCAGCAGCCAGAATAGCGGGGGGTTGCAAGAGACCCAGTACTTC. Translation gives CASSQNSGGLQETQYF.

The chain couples TRBV7-9 to TRBJ2-5, with D tentatively TRBD1 (5 bases). The V and J ends lost 1 base and 1 base respectively, with 10 bases between them. This CDR3 has 15 residues. Germline CDR1 and CDR2: SEHNR and FQNEAQ (reference sequence). The CDR3 loop is CASSLGQLLQETQYF. The CDR3 DNA reads TGTGCCAGCAGCTTAGGACAGCTCCTCCAAGAGACCCAGTACTTC.

The rearrangement uses TRBV3-1 (or the pseudogene TRBV3-2) and TRBJ2-4, with 9 positions matching TRBD1. Per germline, CDR1 LGHDT and CDR2 YNNKEL (reference sequence). V lost 4 bases to trimming and J lost 3 bases; unmatched junction nucleotides: 10. CDR3 length: 17 residues. This CDR3 is CASSRTGAAGGKNIQYF. The CDR3 coding sequence is TGTGCCAGCAGCCGGACAGGGGCCGCTGGGGGCAAAAACATTCAGTACTTC.

The gene calls are TRBV30 and TRBJ2-3; TRBD2 aligns across 9 bases. In germline, CDR1 is GTSNPN, CDR2 SVGIG (reference sequence). V gave up 0 bases and J gave up 6 bases; unmatched junction bases: 13. This CDR3 region has 17 residues. The CDR3 DNA reads TGTGCCTGGAGTGTATCCGCGATAGCGGGAGAGAGCGATACGCAGTATTTT. Residues: CAWSVSAIAGESDTQYF.

In this sample, this clone turned up once. The chain has TRBV7-3 and TRBJ2-1, with 9 bases matching TRBD2. CDR1 and CDR2 from the germline V gene are SGHTA and FQGTGA. This CDR3 is built from 15 residues. V gave up 5 bases and J gave up 3 bases; unmatched junction bases: 5. The CDR3 sequence: CASSHIAGDYNEQFF. The CDR3 DNA sequence: TGTGCCAGCAGCCATATAGCGGGAGACTACAATGAGCAGTTCTTC.

The V gene is TRBV6-6, the J gene TRBJ2-7; 7 bases line up with TRBD1. Germline assignment: CDR1 MNHNY and CDR2 SVGAGI (reference sequence). The J segment lost 2 bases and the V segment lost 6 bases, leaving 7 bases of the junction unmatched. This CDR3 is built from 14 residues. Here the CDR3 reads CASSHPQGTYEQYF. The CDR3 region has the DNA TGTGCCAGCAGCCATCCACAGGGGACCTACGAGCAGTACTTC.